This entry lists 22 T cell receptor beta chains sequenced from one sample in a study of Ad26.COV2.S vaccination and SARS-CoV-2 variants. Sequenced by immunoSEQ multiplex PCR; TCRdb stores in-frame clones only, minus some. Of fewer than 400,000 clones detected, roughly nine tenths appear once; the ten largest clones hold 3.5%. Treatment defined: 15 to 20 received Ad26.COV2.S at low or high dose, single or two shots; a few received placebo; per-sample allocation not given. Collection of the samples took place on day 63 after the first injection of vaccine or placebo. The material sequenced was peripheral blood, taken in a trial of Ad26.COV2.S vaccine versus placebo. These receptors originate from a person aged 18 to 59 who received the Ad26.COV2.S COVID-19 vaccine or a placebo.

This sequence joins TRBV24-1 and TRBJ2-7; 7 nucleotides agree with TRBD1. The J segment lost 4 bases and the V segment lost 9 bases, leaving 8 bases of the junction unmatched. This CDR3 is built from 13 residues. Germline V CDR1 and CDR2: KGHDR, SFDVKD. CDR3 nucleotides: TGTGCCACCTCTGAGGGGGCGCGGTACGAGCAGTACTTC. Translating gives CATSEGARYEQYF.

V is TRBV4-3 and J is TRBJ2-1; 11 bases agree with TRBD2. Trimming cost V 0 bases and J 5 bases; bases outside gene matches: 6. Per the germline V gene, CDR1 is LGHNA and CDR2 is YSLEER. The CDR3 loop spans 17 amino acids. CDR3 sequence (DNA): TGCGCCAGCAGCCAAGAGCCTAGCGGGGGGACCAACAATGAGCAGTTCTTC. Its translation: CASSQEPSGGTNNEQFF.

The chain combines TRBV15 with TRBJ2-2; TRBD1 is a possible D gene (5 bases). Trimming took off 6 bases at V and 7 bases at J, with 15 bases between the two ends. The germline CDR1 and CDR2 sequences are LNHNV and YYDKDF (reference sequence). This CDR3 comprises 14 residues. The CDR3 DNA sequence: TGTGCCACCAGGTCGACAGATCGCGTCGGGGAGCTGTTTTTT. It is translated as CATRSTDRVGELFF.

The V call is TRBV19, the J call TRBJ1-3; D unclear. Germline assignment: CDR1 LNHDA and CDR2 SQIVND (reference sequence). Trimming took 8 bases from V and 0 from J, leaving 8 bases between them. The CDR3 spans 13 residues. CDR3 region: CASRRDSGNTIYF. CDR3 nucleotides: TGTGCCAGTCGTCGGGACTCTGGAAACACCATATATTTT.

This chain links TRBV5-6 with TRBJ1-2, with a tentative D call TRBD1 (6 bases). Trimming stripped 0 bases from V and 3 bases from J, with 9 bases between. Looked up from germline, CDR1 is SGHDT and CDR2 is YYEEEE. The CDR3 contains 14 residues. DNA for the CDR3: TGTGCCAGCAGCTTGGATGGACAGTACTATGGCTACACCTTC. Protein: CASSLDGQYYGYTF.

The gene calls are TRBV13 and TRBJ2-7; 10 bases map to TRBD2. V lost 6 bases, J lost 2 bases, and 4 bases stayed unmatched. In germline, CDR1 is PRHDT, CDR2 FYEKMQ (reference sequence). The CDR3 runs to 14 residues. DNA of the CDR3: TGTGCCAGCAGGAAAGCGGGGGGGCCCTACGAGCAGTACTTC. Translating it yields CASRKAGGPYEQYF.

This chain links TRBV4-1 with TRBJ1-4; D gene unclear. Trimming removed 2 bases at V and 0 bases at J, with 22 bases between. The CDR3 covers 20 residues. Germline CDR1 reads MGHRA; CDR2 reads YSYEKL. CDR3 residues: CASSQRAFPQGLATNEKLFF. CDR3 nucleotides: TGCGCCAGCAGCCAAAGAGCGTTTCCGCAAGGGCTTGCAACTAATGAAAAACTGTTTTTT.

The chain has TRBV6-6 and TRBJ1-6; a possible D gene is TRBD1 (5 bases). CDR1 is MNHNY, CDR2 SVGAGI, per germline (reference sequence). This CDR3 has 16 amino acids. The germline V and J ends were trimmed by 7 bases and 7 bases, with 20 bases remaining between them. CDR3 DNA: TGTGCCAGCACTCGAATAGGGGTGAGGGGAAATTCACCCCTCCACTTT. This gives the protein CASTRIGVRGNSPLHF.

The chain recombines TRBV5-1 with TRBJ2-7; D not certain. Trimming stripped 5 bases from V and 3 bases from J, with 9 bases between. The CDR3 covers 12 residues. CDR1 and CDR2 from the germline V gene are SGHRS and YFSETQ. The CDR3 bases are TGCGCCAGCAGACTGACAAACTACGAGCAGTACTTC. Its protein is CASRLTNYEQYF.

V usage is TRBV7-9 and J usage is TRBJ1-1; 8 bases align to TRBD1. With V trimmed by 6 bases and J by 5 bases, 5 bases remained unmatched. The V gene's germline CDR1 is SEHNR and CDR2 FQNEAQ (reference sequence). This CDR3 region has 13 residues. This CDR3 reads CASSQQGVTEAFF. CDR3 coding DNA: TGTGCCAGCAGTCAACAGGGGGTAACTGAAGCTTTCTTT. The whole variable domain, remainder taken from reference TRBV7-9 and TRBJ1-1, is DTGVSQNPRHKITKRGQNVTFRCDPISEHNRLYWYRQTLGQGPEFLTYFQNEAQLEKSRLLSDRFSAERPKGSFSTLEIQRTEQGDSAMYLCASSQQGVTEAFFGQGTRLTVV.

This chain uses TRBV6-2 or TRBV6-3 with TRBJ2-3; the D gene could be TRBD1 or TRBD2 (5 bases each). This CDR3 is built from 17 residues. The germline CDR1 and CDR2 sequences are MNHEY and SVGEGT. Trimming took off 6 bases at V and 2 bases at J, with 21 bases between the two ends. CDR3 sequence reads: CASSHLWGKLFTDTQYF. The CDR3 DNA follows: TGTGCCAGCAGCCACCTTTGGGGGAAGCTTTTCACAGATACGCAGTATTTT.

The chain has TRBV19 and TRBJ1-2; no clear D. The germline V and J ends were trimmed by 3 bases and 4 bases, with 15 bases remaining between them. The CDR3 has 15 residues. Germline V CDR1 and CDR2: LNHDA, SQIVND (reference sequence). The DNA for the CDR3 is TGTGCCAGTAGTATCGCGGAGTTAGACCCCTATGGCTACACCTTC. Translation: CASSIAELDPYGYTF.

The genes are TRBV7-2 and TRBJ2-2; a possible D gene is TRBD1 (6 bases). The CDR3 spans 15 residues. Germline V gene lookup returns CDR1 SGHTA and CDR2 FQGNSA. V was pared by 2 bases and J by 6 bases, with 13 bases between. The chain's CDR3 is CASSLFGQPAGELFF. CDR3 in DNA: TGTGCCAGCAGCTTATTTGGACAGCCAGCCGGGGAGCTGTTTTTT.

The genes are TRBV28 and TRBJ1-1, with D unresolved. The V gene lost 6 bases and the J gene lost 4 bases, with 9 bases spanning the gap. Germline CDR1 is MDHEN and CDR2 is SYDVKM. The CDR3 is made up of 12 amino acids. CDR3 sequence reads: CASSNPGTEAFF. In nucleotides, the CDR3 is TGTGCCAGCAGCAACCCTGGCACTGAAGCTTTCTTT.

As DNA, the CDR3 is TGTGCCACCACTACGACGGTGAACACCGGGGAGCTGTTTTTT. It yields the protein CATTTTVNTGELFF. V and J are TRBV15 and TRBJ2-2; D gene unclear. This CDR3 has 14 amino acids. V was clipped by 7 bases and J by 1 base, with 10 bases between them. Germline values: CDR1 LNHNV, CDR2 YYDKDF (reference sequence).

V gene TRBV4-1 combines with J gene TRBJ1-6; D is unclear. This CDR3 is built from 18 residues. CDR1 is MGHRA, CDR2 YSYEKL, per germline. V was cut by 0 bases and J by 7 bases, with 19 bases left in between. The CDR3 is CASSQDFAEYISNSPLHF. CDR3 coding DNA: TGCGCCAGCAGCCAAGATTTCGCGGAATATATCAGCAATTCACCCCTCCACTTT.

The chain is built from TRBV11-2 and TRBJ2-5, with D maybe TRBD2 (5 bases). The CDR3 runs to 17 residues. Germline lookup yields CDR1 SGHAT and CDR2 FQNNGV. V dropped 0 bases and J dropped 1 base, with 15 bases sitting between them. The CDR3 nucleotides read TGTGCCAGCAGCTTAGATCACTCTAAGGCGGGCCAAGAGACCCAGTACTTC. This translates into CASSLDHSKAGQETQYF.

Here the CDR3 reads CASSEFRNGNEKLFF. CDR3 in DNA: TGTGCCAGCAGTGAATTTAGGAACGGCAATGAAAAACTGTTTTTT. The chain joins TRBV25-1 to TRBJ1-4, with D unresolved. In germline, CDR1 is MGHDK, CDR2 SYGVNS. V was trimmed by 1 base and J by 5 bases, leaving 11 bases between them. The CDR3 has 15 amino acids. The complete variable domain, with remaining parts taken from reference TRBV25-1 and TRBJ1-4, reads EADIYQTPRYLVIGTGKKITLECSQTMGHDKMYWYQQDPGMELHLIHYSYGVNSTEKGDLSSESTVSRIRTEHFPLTLESARPSHTSQYLCASSEFRNGNEKLFFGSGTQLSVL.

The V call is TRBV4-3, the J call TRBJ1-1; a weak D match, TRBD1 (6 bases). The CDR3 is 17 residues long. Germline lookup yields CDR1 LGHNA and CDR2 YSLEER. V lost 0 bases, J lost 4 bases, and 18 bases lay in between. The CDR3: CASSQEFLGALGTEAFF. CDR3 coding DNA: TGCGCCAGCAGCCAAGAATTTCTGGGGGCCTTGGGCACTGAAGCTTTCTTT.

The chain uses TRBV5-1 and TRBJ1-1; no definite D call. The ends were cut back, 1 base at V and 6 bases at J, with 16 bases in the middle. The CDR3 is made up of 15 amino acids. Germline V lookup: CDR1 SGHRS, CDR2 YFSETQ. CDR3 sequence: CASSLNTGSHSEAFF. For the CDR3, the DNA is TGCGCCAGCAGCTTGAATACCGGCAGCCACTCTGAAGCTTTCTTT. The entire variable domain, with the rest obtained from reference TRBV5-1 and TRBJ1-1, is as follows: KAGVTQTPRYLIKTRGQQVTLSCSPISGHRSVSWYQQTPGQGLQFLFEYFSETQRNKGNFPGRFSGRQFSNSRSEMNVSTLELGDSALYLCASSLNTGSHSEAFFGQGTRLTVV.

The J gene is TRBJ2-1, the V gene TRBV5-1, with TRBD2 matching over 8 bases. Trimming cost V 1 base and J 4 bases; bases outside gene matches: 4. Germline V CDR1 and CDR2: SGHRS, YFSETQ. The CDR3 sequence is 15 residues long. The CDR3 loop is CASSLHTGGYNEQFF. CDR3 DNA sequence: TGCGCCAGCAGCTTGCATACGGGGGGGTACAATGAGCAGTTCTTC.

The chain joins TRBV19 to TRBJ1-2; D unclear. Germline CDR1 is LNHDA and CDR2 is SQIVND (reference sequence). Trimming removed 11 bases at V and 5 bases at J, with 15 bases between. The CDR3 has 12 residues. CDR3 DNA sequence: TGTGCCGTCGGGCAGCCTAGATATGGCTACACCTTC. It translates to CAVGQPRYGYTF. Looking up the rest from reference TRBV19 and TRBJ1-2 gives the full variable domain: DGGITQSPKYLFRKEGQNVTLSCEQNLNHDAMYWYRQDPGQGLRLIYYSQIVNDFQKGDIAEGYSVSREKKESFPLTVTSAQKNPTAFYLCAVGQPRYGYTFGSGTRLTVV.